This T cell receptor beta chain was recorded in a study of T cell responses to AZD1222 COVID-19 vaccine. Regarding the study as a whole: Of spike-specific TCRs, nearly half reportedly target regions left unmutated in variants. Possibly, clonal diversity was underestimated; donors were largely white British and included more females. Repertoire sampling occurred only after the peak T cell response. Only a handful of AZD1222 recipients, more than 5 in all, had baseline seropositivity.

Data came from immunoSEQ multiplex PCR; TCRdb stores just in-frame clones and leaves some out. The repertoire consists of approximately 220,000 clones, with more than 85% occurring once and the leading ten covering less than 1.2%. A remark on this clone: No antigen is known for it.

The origin of this receptor is an adult in good health. The source material was peripheral blood, sampled on day 0 of MenACWY control vaccination.

The CDR3 loop is CASSHRGGTRANEQFF. The CDR3, as DNA: TGTGCCAGCAGCCATCGCGGTGGGACTAGGGCCAATGAGCAGTTCTTC. The chain couples TRBV3-1 (or the pseudogene TRBV3-2) to TRBJ2-1; TRBD2 agrees at 8 bases. The CDR3 is made up of 16 amino acids. Per germline, CDR1 LGHDT and CDR2 YNNKEL (reference sequence). V lost 3 bases to trimming and J lost 6 bases; unmatched junction nucleotides: 10.